The sequence of this TCR beta chain was determined in a study of blood T cell repertoires in COVID-19. Study in general: Nucleic acid was either cDNA or gDNA, and it came from T cells, B-cell-depleted T cells, or PBMCs.

Per the original data handling: Amplifying reference gene primers gave estimates of nucleated cell counts. Only in-frame clones appear in the TCRdb table, and some are missing; sequencing was by immunoSEQ multiplex PCR. The V and J calls and clone size were taken over from that table, and D and trimming were inferred from the DNA. The table shows about 220,000 clones, with around 83% occurring only once. This CDR3 is built from 14 residues. V gave up 3 bases and J gave up 8 bases; unmatched junction bases: 1. The germline V gene has CDR1 LNHDA and CDR2 SQIVND (reference sequence). Material for sequencing was peripheral blood. The chain combines TRBV19 with TRBJ1-6; TRBD1 agrees at 10 bases. The receptor was isolated from a woman aged 70-85 years with COVID-19, enrolled during active disease. The CDR3 DNA is TGTGCCAGTAGTATGACAGGGGGCGATTCACCCCTCCACTTT. This sequence encodes CASSMTGGDSPLHF.